Listed here are 7 T cell receptor beta chains from one sample, sequenced in a study of T-cell memory formation after mild COVID-19. MiXCR, applied by TCRdb to the 5' RACE reads, yields one record per CDR3 protein. The data show approximately 410,000 distinct CDR3 sequences, less than 25% seen once. The sample was PBMCs or a T cell subset sorted from them (not recorded which). Source of these receptors: an adult woman who had mild COVID-19 (a few samples of this study predate the infection). Cell type and time point are not known.

The CDR3 DNA sequence: TGCAGCGTTGAAAGAGGGGTGAACACTGAAGCTTTCTTT. It codes for CSVERGVNTEAFF. V and J are TRBV29-1 and TRBJ1-1; D might be TRBD1 (5 bases). This CDR3 contains 13 residues. Germline V CDR1 and CDR2: SQVTM, ANQGSEA. Between the trimmed V and J ends, which lost 2 bases and 0 bases, there was a span of 7 bases.

This clonotype has only a few counts. The chain recombines TRBV9 with TRBJ1-5; D unresolved. This CDR3 is built from 14 residues. Trimming shortened V by 8 bases and J by 0 bases, and 12 bases separated the two germline ends. The V gene's germline CDR1 is SGDLS and CDR2 YYNGEE. CDR3 nucleotide sequence: TGTGCCAGTAGCCCAGACTTTAGCAATCAGCCCCAGCATTTT. Its protein is CASSPDFSNQPQHF.

Only a few counts were recorded for this clonotype. The chain links TRBV2 to TRBJ2-1, with TRBD2 identical over 14 bases. V lost 4 bases to trimming and J lost 7 bases; unmatched junction nucleotides: 0. The CDR3 has 14 residues. The germline V gene has CDR1 SNHLY and CDR2 FYNNEI. The CDR3 bases are TGTGCCAGCAGTGGGACTAGCGGGGGGAATGAGCAGTTCTTC. Encoded protein: CASSGTSGGNEQFF.

The J gene is TRBJ2-3, the V gene TRBV2; D unresolved. The germline gives CDR1 SNHLY, CDR2 FYNNEI. Trimming pared 3 bases from V and 0 bases from J, leaving 10 bases between. This CDR3 has 15 residues. The CDR3 protein is CASSDRTSSTDTQYF. The CDR3 DNA follows: TGTGCCAGCAGTGACAGGACCTCTAGCACAGATACGCAGTATTTT.

This clonotype was seen a handful of times. The rearrangement joins TRBV4-3 to TRBJ2-7; 10 bases align to TRBD1. V trimming: 3 bases; J trimming: 0 bases; junction bases outside the gene matches: 2. In germline, CDR1 is LGHNA, CDR2 YSLEER. This CDR3 is 15 amino acids long. CDR3 coding DNA: TGCGCCAGCAGCCAGGGACAGGGGCCCTCCTACGAGCAGTACTTC. Amino acids: CASSQGQGPSYEQYF.

There are a few counts of this clonotype. The rearrangement uses TRBV6-6 and TRBJ1-3, with no clear D. Trimming took 8 bases from V and 0 from J, leaving 8 bases between them. The CDR3 runs 13 residues. Germline lookup yields CDR1 MNHNY and CDR2 SVGAGI (reference sequence). The DNA of the CDR3 is TGTGCCAGCCGAGGACCCTCTGGAAACACCATATATTTT. It is translated as CASRGPSGNTIYF.

This clonotype was seen ten or more times. At one end, the junction sequence differs from germline, possibly due to a read error. The chain couples TRBV29-1 to TRBJ2-7; D is perhaps TRBD1 (6 bases). The CDR3 spans 12 residues. Germline V gene data show CDR1 as SQVTM and CDR2 as ANQGSEA. The CDR3 protein is CSVEGQSYEQYF. In DNA form, the CDR3 reads TGCAGCGTGGAAGGACAGTCATACGAGCAGTACTTC.